The rows below give T cell receptor beta chains drawn from one sample of a study of blood T cell repertoires in COVID-19. Only in-frame clones appear in the TCRdb table, and some are missing; sequencing was by immunoSEQ multiplex PCR. The repertoire holds roughly 260,000 clones, with roughly 86% as singletons. The sequenced sample was peripheral blood. The receptors were sampled from a woman in her twenties or thirties with COVID-19, enrolled during active disease. The CDR3 runs from the conserved cysteine through the conserved F or W. A D gene is named only where the DNA matches it firmly. Size tells how often a clone was seen (once, few, many) or the class of an expanded clone, and some rows leave it out.

>TRBV28|TRBD1|TRBJ1-2|.
CASTERGTGAKGYTF
TGTGCCAGCACCGAGCGCGGGACAGGGGCGAAAGGCTACACCTTC
>TRBV6-2/TRBV6-3|.|TRBJ2-7|once
CASSLTSPIWEQYF
TGTGCCAGCAGCCTAACTAGCCCAATTTGGGAGCAGTACTTC
>TRBV7-9|TRBD2|TRBJ2-7|.
CASSLVGTSGIHEQYF
TGTGCCAGCAGCTTAGTAGGGACTAGCGGAATCCACGAGCAGTACTTC
>TRBV3-1/TRBV3-2|.|TRBJ1-3|.
CASSQGWGGSGNTIYF
TGTGCCAGCAGCCAAGGATGGGGGGGCTCGGGAAACACCATATATTTT
>TRBV24-1|TRBD2|TRBJ2-2|.
CATSDMGLAGETGELFF
TGTGCCACCAGTGACATGGGACTAGCGGGAGAGACCGGGGAGCTGTTTTTT
>TRBV29-1|.|TRBJ1-2|.
CSVEDAALADYGYTF
TGCAGCGTTGAAGATGCAGCCCTAGCAGACTATGGCTACACCTTC
>TRBV6-2/TRBV6-3|TRBD2|TRBJ2-2|.
CASSGTSGRSGELFF
TGTGCCAGCAGCGGGACTAGCGGGAGGTCCGGGGAGCTGTTTTTT
>TRBV10-3|.|TRBJ2-5|.
CAISERDIQETQYF
TGTGCCATCAGTGAAAGGGACATTCAAGAGACCCAGTACTTC
>TRBV6-5|TRBD2|TRBJ2-3|once
CASSALAGSTDTQYF
TGTGCCAGCAGCGCTCTAGCGGGGAGCACAGATACGCAGTATTTT
>TRBV2|TRBD2|TRBJ2-1|.
CASRLAGLDEQFF
TGTGCCAGCAGACTAGCGGGTCTTGATGAGCAGTTCTTC
>TRBV6-4|TRBD1|TRBJ1-5|.
CARPPGQGPCLDQPQHF
TGTGCCAGACCCCCGGGACAGGGGCCATGTCTAGATCAGCCCCAGCATTTT
>TRBV9|TRBD2|TRBJ2-7|.
CASSPLSSGGGEQYF
TGTGCCAGCAGCCCCCTCTCTAGCGGGGGAGGCGAGCAGTACTTC
>TRBV2|TRBD1|TRBJ2-1|.
CATTPGQGNYEQFF
TGTGCCACCACCCCGGGACAGGGTAATTATGAGCAGTTCTTC
>TRBV9|.|TRBJ2-3|.
CASSATSSTDTQYF
TGTGCCAGCAGCGCAACTAGCAGCACAGATACGCAGTATTTT
>TRBV2|TRBD2|TRBJ2-3|.
CASKTSGGTDTQYF
TGTGCCAGCAAGACTAGCGGGGGCACAGATACGCAGTATTTT
>TRBV2|TRBD2|TRBJ2-3|.
CASSVNDKGLAGAHGTDTQYF
TGTGCCAGCAGTGTCAACGATAAAGGACTAGCGGGAGCTCATGGCACAGATACGCAGTATTTT
>TRBV6-4|TRBD2|TRBJ2-1|.
CASSDSRGGYNEQFF
TGTGCCAGCAGTGACTCACGCGGGGGCTACAATGAGCAGTTCTTC
>TRBV5-5|.|TRBJ1-3|.
CASSLSGSSGNTIYF
TGTGCCAGCAGCTTATCCGGGAGCTCTGGAAACACCATATATTTT
>TRBV28|.|TRBJ1-2|.
CASSTHQTGSGYTF
TGTGCCAGCAGTACCCACCAAACAGGGAGTGGCTACACCTTC
>TRBV27|.|TRBJ1-3|once
CASSLRRFGNTIYF
TGTGCCAGCAGTTTACGGCGGTTTGGAAACACCATATATTTT
>TRBV10-1|.|TRBJ2-2|few
CVPDGSSTGELFF
TGCGTGCCGGACGGGAGTTCCACCGGGGAGCTGTTTTTT
>TRBV10-2|.|TRBJ2-5|.
CASSSQGGETQYF
TGCGCCAGCAGTTCGCAGGGTGGAGAGACCCAGTACTTC
>TRBV4-3|.|TRBJ1-5|.
CASSQDLGVGQPQHF
TGCGCCAGCAGCCAAGATCTAGGGGTAGGTCAGCCCCAGCATTTT
>TRBV9|TRBD2|TRBJ2-3|once
CASSVVAGVDTQYF
TGTGCCAGCAGCGTAGTAGCGGGAGTAGATACGCAGTATTTT
>TRBV6-5|.|TRBJ2-5|.
CASSYGLSQETQYF
TGTGCCAGCAGTTATGGGCTTTCCCAAGAGACCCAGTACTTC
>TRBV30|.|TRBJ1-6|.
CAWSGSFPKSSYNSPLHF
TGTGCCTGGAGTGGATCCTTCCCAAAGAGCTCCTATAATTCACCCCTCCACTTT
>TRBV6-2/TRBV6-3|.|TRBJ2-3|.
CASSYSTIGGQYF
TGTGCCAGCAGTTACTCGACAATCGGGGGGCAGTATTTT
>TRBV9|TRBD2|TRBJ2-1|.
CASSSTLAGASYNEQFF
TGTGCCAGCAGTTCTACCTTAGCGGGAGCATCCTACAATGAGCAGTTCTTC
>TRBV5-1|TRBD2|TRBJ2-5|.
CASTHSAGGTQWAQYF
TGCGCCAGCACCCACTCAGCGGGAGGGACACAATGGGCCCAGTACTTC
>TRBV20-1|.|TRBJ1-1|.
CSASAWQGPTNTEAFF
TGCAGTGCTAGTGCTTGGCAGGGCCCTACGAACACTGAAGCTTTCTTT
>TRBV11-3|TRBD2|TRBJ2-7|.
CASSLLAGGEQYF
TGTGCCAGCAGCTTACTAGCGGGAGGCGAGCAGTACTTC
>TRBV28|.|TRBJ1-1|.
CASSRALSGTEAFF
TGTGCCAGCAGCCGGGCCCTTTCGGGGACTGAAGCTTTCTTT
>TRBV6-5|.|TRBJ1-3|.
CASSFLRGNTIYF
TGTGCCAGCAGTTTTCTACGCGGAAACACCATATATTTT
>TRBV2|.|TRBJ1-4|.
CASLKGREKLFF
TGTGCCAGCTTGAAGGGGCGTGAAAAACTGTTTTTT
>TRBV15|.|TRBJ2-7|few
CATSISGTYEQYF
TGTGCCACCAGCATTAGCGGAACCTACGAGCAGTACTTC
>TRBV25-1|.|TRBJ1-4|once
CASSDQGFGEKLFF
TGTGCCAGCAGTGATCAGGGCTTTGGGGAAAAACTGTTTTTT
>TRBV24-1|.|TRBJ2-3|.
CATSDSAEALFTDTQYF
TGTGCCACCAGTGACTCCGCTGAAGCCCTATTCACAGATACGCAGTATTTT
>TRBV27|.|TRBJ2-2|.
CASSEGRWNTGELFF
TGTGCCAGCAGTGAAGGCAGGTGGAACACCGGGGAGCTGTTTTTT
>TRBV24-1|TRBD1|TRBJ2-1|.
CATSDGTGGYNEQFF
TGTGCCACCAGTGATGGGACAGGTGGATACAATGAGCAGTTCTTC
>TRBV6-5|TRBD2|TRBJ2-2|.
CASSLAGGHTGELFF
TGTGCCAGCAGTTTAGCGGGAGGCCACACCGGGGAGCTGTTTTTT
>TRBV6-5|.|TRBJ1-2|.
CASSYGRSSNYGYTF
TGTGCCAGCAGTTACGGGAGGTCCTCTAACTATGGCTACACCTTC
>TRBV7-3|.|TRBJ2-1|.
CASGQSSEQFF
TGTGCCAGCGGACAGTCTAGTGAGCAGTTCTTC
>TRBV30|.|TRBJ1-5|.
CAWSVSGDQPQHF
TGTGCCTGGAGTGTATCAGGGGATCAGCCCCAGCATTTT
>TRBV5-6|TRBD1|TRBJ1-1|.
CASSPTGILSTEAFF
TGTGCCAGCAGCCCGACAGGGATCTTGAGCACTGAAGCTTTCTTT
>TRBV20-1|TRBD2|TRBJ2-5|.
CRGTSGDF
TGCAGAGGGACTAGCGGGGACTTC
>TRBV5-1|TRBD2|TRBJ2-7|.
CASSGTSGTSYEQYF
TGCGCCAGCAGCGGGACTAGCGGGACTTCCTACGAGCAGTACTTC